The 10 T cell receptor beta chains reported below all come from one sample, sequenced in a study of OX40 agonist ivuxolimab in advanced cancers. The data were produced by immunoSEQ multiplex PCR, yet TCRdb's version contains in-frame clones alone and is incomplete. The data hold about 45,000 clones, with roughly 93% observed a single time. Sequenced material: CD4+ or CD8+ T cells sorted from blood, taken in a trial of the OX40 agonist ivuxolimab. Receptors were obtained from an adult with an advanced solid tumor such as melanoma, head and neck, liver or kidney cancer.

The chain is built from TRBV19 and TRBJ2-1; TRBD2 is a possible D gene (5 bases). This CDR3 is 13 amino acids long. V lost 4 bases and J 10 bases, leaving 14 bases between the germline ends. Germline V lookup: CDR1 LNHDA, CDR2 SQIVND (reference sequence). CDR3 amino acids: CASSKVLRGEQFF. The CDR3 bases are TGTGCCAGTAGTAAGGTACTCCGCGGGGAGCAGTTCTTC.

The chain has TRBV5-1 and TRBJ2-7; tentatively, D is TRBD1 (5 bases). The CDR3 loop spans 14 amino acids. Germline V lookup: CDR1 SGHRS, CDR2 YFSETQ. The V and J ends lost 2 bases and 4 bases respectively, with 13 bases between them. Here the CDR3 reads CASSFQGHAYEQYF. CDR3 sequence (DNA): TGCGCCAGCAGCTTTCAGGGTCATGCTTACGAGCAGTACTTC.

The chain is built from TRBV4-1 and TRBJ2-1; 9 bases map to TRBD2. The CDR3 contains 15 residues. CDR1 MGHRA and CDR2 YSYEKL come from the germline V gene. Trimming at V came to 1 base and at J to 4 bases, leaving 2 bases not matched to a gene. Written as DNA, the CDR3 is TGCGCCAGCAGCCAAGGAGCGGGGGGTTACAATGAGCAGTTCTTC. Its translation: CASSQGAGGYNEQFF.

V and J are TRBV23-1 and TRBJ1-1; the D is unclear. TRBV23-1 is an ORF for which the function is uncertain. This CDR3 spans 15 amino acids. V was pared by 0 bases and J by 2 bases, with 10 bases between. DNA for the CDR3: TGCGCCAGCAGTCAATCGTGGGTGGTTAACACTGAAGCTTTCTTT. Translating it yields CASSQSWVVNTEAFF.

The chain employs TRBV7-9 and TRBJ2-3; D gene uncertain. V was pared by 4 bases and J by 4 bases, with 15 bases between. The CDR3 totals 15 residues. Germline lookup yields CDR1 SEHNR and CDR2 FQNEAQ (reference sequence). The DNA of the CDR3 is TGTGCCAGCAGCTCCTCATTCTTAGCATCAGATACGCAGTATTTT. It is translated as CASSSSFLASDTQYF. Based on the CDR3 plus reference TRBV7-9 and TRBJ2-3, the full variable domain is DTGVSQNPRHKITKRGQNVTFRCDPISEHNRLYWYRQTLGQGPEFLTYFQNEAQLEKSRLLSDRFSAERPKGSFSTLEIQRTEQGDSAMYLCASSSSFLASDTQYFGPGTRLTVL.

V is TRBV4-2 and J is TRBJ2-7; the D gene is possibly TRBD1 (5 bases). The CDR3 runs to 14 residues. V lost 1 base and J lost 3, with 10 bases in between. CDR1 LGHNA and CDR2 YNFKEQ come from the germline V gene. CDR3 sequence reads: CASSQAAGRYEQYF. The CDR3 DNA is TGTGCCAGCAGCCAAGCTGCAGGGCGCTACGAGCAGTACTTC.

The rearrangement uses TRBV28 and TRBJ1-2, with D hard to call. With 7 bases removed from V and 1 base from J, the gap between germline ends came to 13 bases. The CDR3 length is 14 residues. The germline V gene encodes CDR1 MDHEN and CDR2 SYDVKM. DNA of the CDR3: TGTGCCAGCATCTTCGCCGGGAATAACTATGGCTACACCTTC. This encodes CASIFAGNNYGYTF.

The rearrangement uses TRBV5-1 and TRBJ2-7; D is unresolved. Trimming removed 5 bases at V and 1 base at J, with 13 bases between. Germline V lookup: CDR1 SGHRS, CDR2 YFSETQ. CDR3 size: 14 residues. CDR3 amino acids: CASSFFGSSYEQYF. The DNA of the CDR3 is TGCGCCAGCAGTTTTTTCGGGTCTTCCTACGAGCAGTACTTC. Based on the CDR3 plus reference TRBV5-1 and TRBJ2-7, the full variable domain is KAGVTQTPRYLIKTRGQQVTLSCSPISGHRSVSWYQQTPGQGLQFLFEYFSETQRNKGNFPGRFSGRQFSNSRSEMNVSTLELGDSALYLCASSFFGSSYEQYFGPGTRLTVT.

The chain joins TRBV19 to TRBJ1-5; D is ambiguous. The CDR3 is 17 amino acids. Trimming left V 8 bases short and J 4 bases short, with 24 bases between. Per the germline V gene, CDR1 is LNHDA and CDR2 is SQIVND (reference sequence). This CDR3 reads CASEDERASGLNQPQHF. In DNA form, the CDR3 reads TGTGCCAGTGAAGACGAAAGGGCGTCTGGCTTGAATCAGCCCCAGCATTTT. The full variable domain, completed using reference TRBV19 and TRBJ1-5, is DGGITQSPKYLFRKEGQNVTLSCEQNLNHDAMYWYRQDPGQGLRLIYYSQIVNDFQKGDIAEGYSVSREKKESFPLTVTSAQKNPTAFYLCASEDERASGLNQPQHFGDGTRLSIL.

The rearrangement links TRBV19 to TRBJ2-7; the D gene is possibly TRBD1 (5 bases). Trimming removed 6 bases from V and 3 bases from J, with 9 bases in between. Germline CDR1 reads LNHDA; CDR2 reads SQIVND (reference sequence). The CDR3 is made up of 12 amino acids. The CDR3 here is CASSPGNYEQYF. DNA for the CDR3: TGTGCCAGTAGCCCAGGGAACTACGAGCAGTACTTC. The full variable domain, its missing parts supplied by reference TRBV19 and TRBJ2-7, is DGGITQSPKYLFRKEGQNVTLSCEQNLNHDAMYWYRQDPGQGLRLIYYSQIVNDFQKGDIAEGYSVSREKKESFPLTVTSAQKNPTAFYLCASSPGNYEQYFGPGTRLTVT.